The rows below give T cell receptor beta chains drawn from one sample of a study of cytomegalovirus exposure and HLA in healthy donors. TCRdb's table, derived via immunoSEQ multiplex PCR, lists solely in-frame clones and lacks some. Seen here are fewer than 100,000 clones, about 78% observed once, and the top ten hold roughly 3.9%. The sample comprised PBMCs. These receptors originate from a woman between 40 and 55 years old in good health and CMV-seropositive. CDR3s include the opening cysteine and the closing phenylalanine or tryptophan. Fields, in order: J gene, clone size, D gene, V gene, CDR3 DNA, CDR3 protein. The D gene is left open where the match is weak. Not every row has a clone size; where given, it reads once, few, many or a size class.

TRBJ1-1,.,.,TRBV28,TGTGCCAGCAGACTTGGGAACACTGAAGCTTTCTTT,CASRLGNTEAFF
TRBJ2-5,once,TRBD2,TRBV14,TGTGCCAGCAGCCCCAGACTAGCGGGAGGGCCAGAGACCCAGTACTTC,CASSPRLAGGPETQYF
TRBJ1-4,few,.,TRBV6-1,TGTGCCAGCAGTGTAAGAAGAGGGGAAAAACTGTTTTTT,CASSVRRGEKLFF
TRBJ2-5,once,TRBD2,TRBV9,TGTGCCAGCAATGTGGGGGGGGTCGGGGAGACCCAGTACTTC,CASNVGGVGETQYF
TRBJ2-7,.,TRBD2,TRBV5-1,TGCGCCAGCAGCCTCGCTAGCGGGGGAAACTACGAGCAGTACTTC,CASSLASGGNYEQYF
TRBJ2-3,few,.,TRBV10-3,TGTGCCATCGGAGGTAGAGAGGCACCAGATACGCAGTATTTT,CAIGGREAPDTQYF
TRBJ1-2,.,TRBD1,TRBV5-1,TGCGCCAGCAGCCCCGGACAGGCGGGCTATGGCTACACCTTC,CASSPGQAGYGYTF
TRBJ1-5,.,.,TRBV28,TGTGCCAGCCAACAAGGAGAGGGATCCAATCAGCCCCAGCATTTT,CASQQGEGSNQPQHF
TRBJ2-7,.,.,TRBV14,TGTGCCAGCAGCCAAGATAGGAGGGCCGAGCAGTACTTC,CASSQDRRAEQYF
TRBJ2-4,.,TRBD1,TRBV10-2,TGCGCCAGCAGCTACGGGACAGGGGCCAAAAACATTCAGTACTTC,CASSYGTGAKNIQYF
TRBJ2-3,.,TRBD2,TRBV6-6,TGTGCCAGCAGTTACTTGGGGAGGGGAACAGATACGCAGTATTTT,CASSYLGRGTDTQYF
TRBJ1-2,.,.,TRBV29-1,TGCAGCGTTGCCCCACCGGGGGGCCATGGCTACACCTTC,CSVAPPGGHGYTF
TRBJ1-5,.,.,TRBV5-6,TGTGCCAGCAGCTTGACGAGGAGCAATCAGCCCCAGCATTTT,CASSLTRSNQPQHF
TRBJ2-3,many,.,TRBV25-1,TGTGCCAGCAGTGAATCCCTTTTGAGGACAGAATTT,CASSESLLRTEF
TRBJ2-1,.,.,TRBV7-3,TGTGCCAGCAGCTTAAATGGACAGATCGGCAATGAGCAGTTCTTC,CASSLNGQIGNEQFF
TRBJ2-1,once,TRBD2,TRBV5-1,TGCGCCAGCAGCTTGGGCCCCCTGGGCGGGAGTGAGAATGAGCAGTTCTTC,CASSLGPLGGSENEQFF
TRBJ2-7,.,.,TRBV6-6,TGTGCCAGCACGGGTAGTGGTGCGTCCTACGAGCAGTACTTC,CASTGSGASYEQYF
TRBJ2-5,once,.,TRBV21-1,TGTGCCAGCAGTTCAGGCGGGGCCGGGCTGTTGGAGACCCAGTACTTC,CASSSGGAGLLETQYF
TRBJ2-3,once,TRBD2,TRBV2,TGTGCCAGCAGTGCGACTAGCGGGATGGGCACAGATACGCAGTATTTT,CASSATSGMGTDTQYF
TRBJ2-1,.,TRBD1,TRBV2,TGTGCCAGCAGTGGAGGGACAGGCTCCAATGAGCAGTTCTTC,CASSGGTGSNEQFF
TRBJ2-1,.,TRBD1,TRBV11-3,TGTGCCAGCAGCCGACGGACAGGGAACCTTGCAGGAGAGCAGTTCTTC,CASSRRTGNLAGEQFF
TRBJ1-1,.,.,TRBV7-9,TGTGCCAGCAGCACCTCCGGGAGGAACACTGAAGCTTTCTTT,CASSTSGRNTEAFF
TRBJ2-1,.,.,TRBV5-1,TGCGCCAGCAAGGTTTCGGGGAGTAATGAGCAGTTCTTC,CASKVSGSNEQFF
TRBJ1-4,.,.,TRBV7-6,TGTGCCAGCAGCAAAGACACAACTAATGAAAAACTGTTTTTT,CASSKDTTNEKLFF
TRBJ2-7,.,.,TRBV20-1,TGCAGTGCTAGAGAACTTTACGAGCAGTACTTC,CSARELYEQYF
TRBJ1-1,.,.,TRBV28,TGTGCCAGCACTCCCAGAGTCAGGGGTAGGGACACTGAAGCTTTCTTT,CASTPRVRGRDTEAFF
TRBJ1-2,.,TRBD1,TRBV29-1,TGCAGCGTTTCTACAGGGGTAAACTATGGCTACACCTTC,CSVSTGVNYGYTF
TRBJ2-2,.,TRBD1,TRBV6-4,TGTGCCAGCAGACCACAGGGGGCATACACCGGGGAGCTGTTTTTT,CASRPQGAYTGELFF
TRBJ2-5,.,.,TRBV29-1,TGCAGCGTCGAACAGAACGACCAAGAGACCCAGTACTTC,CSVEQNDQETQYF
TRBJ1-1,.,.,TRBV5-8,TGTGCCAGCAGCTTGATCCCCCGAGCTTTCTTT,CASSLIPRAFF
TRBJ2-2,.,TRBD2,TRBV4-2,TGTGCCAGCAGCCCAGGGACTACCCACACCGGGGAGCTGTTTTTT,CASSPGTTHTGELFF
TRBJ2-5,once,TRBD2,TRBV6-5,TGTGCCAGCAGTATAGCGGGAGGTGGTGAGACCCAGTACTTC,CASSIAGGGETQYF